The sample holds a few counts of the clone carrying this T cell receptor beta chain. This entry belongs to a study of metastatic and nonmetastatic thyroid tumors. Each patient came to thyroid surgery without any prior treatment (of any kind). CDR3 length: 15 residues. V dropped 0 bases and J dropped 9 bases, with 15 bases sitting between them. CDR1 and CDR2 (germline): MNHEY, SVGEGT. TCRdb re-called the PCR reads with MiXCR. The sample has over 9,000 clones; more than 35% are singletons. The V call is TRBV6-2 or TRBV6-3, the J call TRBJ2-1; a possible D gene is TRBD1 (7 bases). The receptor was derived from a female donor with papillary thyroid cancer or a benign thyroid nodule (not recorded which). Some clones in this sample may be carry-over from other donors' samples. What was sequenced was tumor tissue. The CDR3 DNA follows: TGTGCCAGCAGTTACTCCCCCCAGGGGGGCACTGAGCAGTTCTTC. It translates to CASSYSPQGGTEQFF.